This entry features one T cell receptor (beta chain) sequence. Antigen unknown. TCRdb fed the reads into MiXCR, producing one record per CDR3 protein. The sample shows hundreds of thousands of distinct CDR3 sequences, about 44% of them seen only once. The sample comes from a study of T cell repertoires in cytomegalovirus infection. About the research overall: Well-studied HLA-B-restricted epitopes and recently identified HLA-C-restricted epitopes of CMV were both used in the study. Public TCR beta signatures indicated both CMV infection and matching HLA type. The study, taken as a whole, reports: The ex vivo response showed dominance by HLA-C-restricted CMV-specific TCR beta clonotypes. Pooled public TCR beta family frequency picked out CMV carriers with the relevant HLA.

The germline gives CDR1 MNHEY, CDR2 SVGEGT. The CDR3 length is 16 residues. J was trimmed by 6 bases and V by 6 bases; bases with no gene match: 13. The receptor's source is a human donor in good health (CMV status not recorded). Some clones in this sample may be carry-over from other donors' samples. The sample was cultured PBMCs, taken from culture after CMV antigen stimulation. The chain links TRBV6-2 or TRBV6-3 to TRBJ2-2, with 7 bases identical to TRBD2. The CDR3 here is CASRGLAGDKAGELFF. The CDR3 DNA sequence: TGTGCCAGCAGAGGATTGGCGGGAGACAAAGCCGGGGAGCTGTTTTTT.